The 19 T cell receptor beta chains below were found in one sample sequenced in a study of CD8 T cells in Susac syndrome. A quantity of about 0.5 to 1 ug RNA underwent reverse transcription using random hexamers. TCRdb re-analysed the immunoSEQ multiplex PCR reads in MiXCR, keeping a single row per CDR3 protein. The sample lists about 24,000 distinct CDR3 sequences, just under 95% occurring once. What was sequenced was CD8+ T cells from PBMCs. These receptors all stem from a human donor with Susac syndrome.

This rearrangement joins TRBV24-1 to TRBJ2-3; 10 nucleotides line up with TRBD1. The CDR3 contains 16 residues. V dropped 3 bases and J dropped 1; count of bases not matched to a gene: 3. CDR1 KGHDR and CDR2 SFDVKD come from the germline V gene. In DNA, the CDR3 is TGTGCCACCAGTGATGCTGGGACAGGGGGCACAGATACGCAGTATTTT. Its protein product is CATSDAGTGGTDTQYF.

V is TRBV27 and J is TRBJ2-2; D uncertain. The germline V and J ends were trimmed by 3 bases and 0 bases, with 5 bases remaining between them. Germline V CDR1 and CDR2: MNHEY, SMNVEV (reference sequence). The CDR3 loop spans 14 amino acids. In DNA, the CDR3 is TGTGCCAGCAGTTTGGGGACGAACACCGGGGAGCTGTTTTTT. It is translated as CASSLGTNTGELFF.

The chain uses TRBV13 and TRBJ1-2; D uncertain. This CDR3 spans 13 amino acids. Deletions cut 2 bases from V and 8 bases from J, with 12 bases between. The germline V gene encodes CDR1 PRHDT and CDR2 FYEKMQ (reference sequence). The CDR3 sequence is CASSLRGSYGYTF. The CDR3 DNA reads TGTGCCAGCAGCTTACGAGGGTCTTACGGCTACACCTTC.

This chain joins TRBV5-1 and TRBJ2-5, with 9 bases that match TRBD2. V trimming: 4 bases; J trimming: 5 bases; junction bases outside the gene matches: 9. The CDR3 loop spans 15 amino acids. Germline assignment: CDR1 SGHRS and CDR2 YFSETQ. Here the CDR3 DNA reads TGCGCCAGCAGCCAGCTCGCGGGGGGGCCGGAGACCCAGTACTTC. This gives the protein CASSQLAGGPETQYF.

The chain uses TRBV7-9 and TRBJ2-3; possibly TRBD1 or TRBD2 for D (5 bases each). Germline V gene lookup returns CDR1 SEHNR and CDR2 FQNEAQ (reference sequence). Trimming stripped 1 base from V and 5 bases from J, with 10 bases between. The CDR3 totals 14 residues. The CDR3 loop reads CASSLVTGGDTQYF. CDR3 in DNA: TGTGCCAGCAGCTTAGTTACAGGAGGAGATACGCAGTATTTT.

The genes are TRBV28 and TRBJ1-1; TRBD1 matches at 7 bases. The CDR3 length is 15 residues. Trimming cost V 6 bases and J 0 bases; bases outside gene matches: 7. CDR1 is MDHEN, CDR2 SYDVKM, per germline. The CDR3 sequence is CASRSRDSLNTEAFF. In nucleotides, the CDR3 is TGTGCCAGCAGGTCCCGGGACAGCTTGAACACTGAAGCTTTCTTT.

The chain links TRBV7-6 to TRBJ1-1; 11 bases fit TRBD1. Germline-derived CDR1 and CDR2 are SGHVS and FNYEAQ. CDR3 length: 13 amino acids. The ends lost 4 bases at V and 6 bases at J; junction bases unmatched: 1. DNA of the CDR3: TGTGCCAGCAGCTGGACAGGGGGCTCTGAAGCTTTCTTT. Encoded protein: CASSWTGGSEAFF.

This sequence joins TRBV4-3 and TRBJ2-5, with D possibly TRBD1 on 6 matching bases. CDR3 length: 18 residues. Germline CDR1 reads LGHNA; CDR2 reads YSLEER. V was clipped by 4 bases and J by 0 bases, with 21 bases between them. Here the CDR3 DNA reads TGCGCCAGCAGCCCAGGGGACCTCTGGGGGAATTACCAAGAGACCCAGTACTTC. Translation gives CASSPGDLWGNYQETQYF.

This clonotype was found once. The chain has TRBV6-5 and TRBJ2-1; 8 bases align to TRBD2. V trimming: 0 bases; J trimming: 2 bases; junction bases outside the gene matches: 3. Germline CDR1 and CDR2: MNHEY and SVGAGI. This CDR3 contains 16 residues. In DNA form, the CDR3 reads TGTGCCAGCAGTTACTCCAGCGGGGGTCCCTACAATGAGCAGTTCTTC. This translates into CASSYSSGGPYNEQFF.

The V gene is TRBV5-6, the J gene TRBJ1-1; the D is unclear. Germline V gene data show CDR1 as SGHDT and CDR2 as YYEEEE. This CDR3 has 14 residues. V gave up 0 bases and J gave up 3 bases, with 9 bases separating them. The CDR3 sequence is CASSLGAEDTEAFF. The CDR3 DNA reads TGTGCCAGCAGCTTGGGGGCGGAGGACACTGAAGCTTTCTTT.

There are a few counts of this clonotype. The rearrangement uses TRBV19 and TRBJ2-1; D gene uncertain. V lost 0 bases, J lost 4 bases, and 4 bases lay in between. This CDR3 comprises 13 residues. Germline V gene lookup returns CDR1 LNHDA and CDR2 SQIVND (reference sequence). The CDR3: CASSIDIYNEQFF. CDR3 in DNA: TGTGCCAGTAGTATAGATATTTACAATGAGCAGTTCTTC.

This chain joins TRBV4-1 and TRBJ2-7; the D call may be TRBD1 or TRBD2 (5 bases each). This CDR3 has 14 amino acids. The V gene's germline CDR1 is MGHRA and CDR2 YSYEKL. V was pared by 1 base and J by 2 bases, with 9 bases between. CDR3 loop: CASSQGDGPYEQYF. The DNA for the CDR3 is TGCGCCAGCAGCCAAGGGGACGGCCCCTACGAGCAGTACTTC.

V usage is TRBV7-9 and J usage is TRBJ2-7; D call uncertain. Germline assignment: CDR1 SEHNR and CDR2 FQNEAQ (reference sequence). The CDR3 is 16 amino acids. The ends were cut back, 1 base at V and 0 bases at J, with 13 bases in the middle. CDR3 region: CASSLEGRSSSYEQYF. CDR3 nucleotide sequence: TGTGCCAGCAGCTTAGAGGGCCGGAGTAGCTCCTACGAGCAGTACTTC.

The V gene is TRBV28, the J gene TRBJ2-3, with 10 bases lining up with TRBD2. Germline trimming cut 2 bases from V and 6 bases from J; bases unmatched to any gene: 8. CDR1 MDHEN and CDR2 SYDVKM come from the germline V gene. This CDR3 is 16 amino acids long. The CDR3 is CASSLSPAGGSDTQYF. The CDR3 nucleotides are TGTGCCAGCAGTTTAAGCCCAGCGGGGGGGTCTGATACGCAGTATTTT.

J is TRBJ1-2 and V is TRBV7-9, with a tentative D call TRBD1 (6 bases). The CDR3 runs 15 residues. The germline gives CDR1 SEHNR, CDR2 FQNEAQ (reference sequence). The germline V and J ends were trimmed by 2 bases and 1 base, with 11 bases remaining between them. Written as DNA, the CDR3 is TGTGCCAGCAGCTTATCGGGGGCGGATAACTATGGCTACACCTTC. Translated: CASSLSGADNYGYTF.

The chain combines TRBV11-2 with TRBJ2-7; no clear D. This CDR3 is built from 14 residues. The V gene lost 1 base and the J gene lost 4 bases, with 11 bases spanning the gap. CDR1 SGHAT and CDR2 FQNNGV come from the germline V gene. CDR3 nucleotides: TGTGCCAGCAGCTTAGTCGAGCTGGGATACGAGCAGTACTTC. This codes for CASSLVELGYEQYF.

The gene calls are TRBV4-3 and TRBJ2-5, with 8 bases identical to TRBD2. The CDR3 is 15 amino acids. Germline CDR1 is LGHNA and CDR2 is YSLEER. The ends lost 1 base at V and 4 bases at J; junction bases unmatched: 5. The CDR3, as DNA: TGCGCCAGCAGCCAAGGGCGGGGGGTAGGAGAGACCCAGTACTTC. Its protein product is CASSQGRGVGETQYF.

This clonotype has only one observation. The chain carries TRBV12-3 or TRBV12-4 and TRBJ2-3, with D maybe TRBD2 (6 bases). The V and J ends lost 2 bases and 0 bases respectively, with 15 bases between them. The CDR3 totals 17 residues. CDR3 sequence (DNA): TGTGCCAGCAGTTTACTTGGGTCGGGACTCAGCACAGATACGCAGTATTTT. It encodes CASSLLGSGLSTDTQYF.

The chain couples TRBV4-1 to TRBJ2-5; D possibly uses TRBD1 or TRBD2 (5 bases each). V was cut by 1 base and J by 0 bases, with 12 bases left in between. The CDR3 totals 16 residues. The germline gives CDR1 MGHRA, CDR2 YSYEKL. This CDR3 reads CASSQGPGRDQETQYF. DNA of the CDR3: TGCGCCAGCAGCCAAGGACCGGGACGCGACCAAGAGACCCAGTACTTC.